This record covers a single TCR beta chain. Its antigen is as yet unknown. The data derive from a study of cytomegalovirus exposure and HLA in healthy donors. This PCR relied on a set of 60 Vbeta primers and 13 Jbeta primers. Clones were read by immunoSEQ multiplex PCR, and TCRdb kept only the in-frame ones, dropping some. The table has around 100,000 clones, approximately 81% seen once. Study outcomes and limitations: HLA alleles showed associations with about 15,000 TCR beta sequences in a later analysis, at a 0.05 false discovery rate.

CDR1 is SGHNT and CDR2 is YYREEE in the germline V gene (reference sequence). Unmatched junction bases numbered 5, after V lost 4 bases and J lost 3 bases. The CDR3 is made up of 16 amino acids. The sequencing input was PBMCs. The TCR comes from a woman aged 18-29 years in good health and CMV-seropositive. The gene calls are TRBV5-4 and TRBJ1-4; 11 positions agree with TRBD1. For the CDR3, the DNA is TGTGCCAGCAGCCTGGGACAGGGGGAGTCTAATGAAAAACTGTTTTTT. Translating it yields CASSLGQGESNEKLFF. Drawing the rest from reference TRBV5-4 and TRBJ1-4, the complete variable domain is ETGVTQSPTHLIKTRGQQVTLRCSSQSGHNTVSWYQQALGQGPQFIFQYYREEENGRGNFPPRFSGLQFPNYSSELNVNALELDDSALYLCASSLGQGESNEKLFFGSGTQLSVL.